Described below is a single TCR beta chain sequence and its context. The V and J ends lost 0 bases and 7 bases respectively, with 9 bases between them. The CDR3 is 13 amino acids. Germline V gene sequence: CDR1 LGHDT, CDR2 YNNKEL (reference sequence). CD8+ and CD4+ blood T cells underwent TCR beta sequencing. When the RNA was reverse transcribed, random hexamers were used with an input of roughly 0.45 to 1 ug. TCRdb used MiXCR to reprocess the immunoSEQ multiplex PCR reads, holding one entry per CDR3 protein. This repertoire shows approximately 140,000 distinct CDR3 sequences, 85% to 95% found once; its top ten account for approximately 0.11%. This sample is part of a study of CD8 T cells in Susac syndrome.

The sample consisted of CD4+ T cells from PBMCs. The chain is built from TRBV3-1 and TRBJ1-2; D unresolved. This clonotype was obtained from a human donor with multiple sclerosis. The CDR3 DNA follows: TGTGCCAGCAGCCAAGAGGTGTTGCTTGGCTACACCTTC. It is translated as CASSQEVLLGYTF.